These 20 T cell receptor beta chains came from one sample sequenced in a study of blood T cell repertoires in COVID-19. Using immunoSEQ multiplex PCR, the repertoire was profiled, and TCRdb retains in-frame clones only, with some absent. The table shows about 190,000 clones, with under 90% occurring only once. The material sequenced was peripheral blood. The source of these receptors is an elderly woman with active or convalescent COVID-19.

The rearrangement uses TRBV11-1 and TRBJ2-3, with a possible D match to TRBD2 (6 bases). Deletions cut 0 bases from V and 3 bases from J, with 7 bases between. There are 14 residues in the CDR3. Germline V CDR1 and CDR2: SGHAT, FQDESV (reference sequence). DNA of the CDR3: TGTGCCAGCAGCTTAGCGGGAGGTACAGATACGCAGTATTTT. Translated, it gives CASSLAGGTDTQYF.

The chain employs TRBV20-1 and TRBJ1-4, with D maybe TRBD1 (6 bases). Germline CDR1 DFQATT, CDR2 SNEGSKA (reference sequence). The CDR3 sequence is 11 residues long. Trimming took off 3 bases at V and 13 bases at J, with 12 bases between the two ends. The CDR3 sequence is CSASLQGGLFF. CDR3 bases: TGCAGTGCTAGCTTACAGGGTGGACTGTTTTTT.

V and J are TRBV19 and TRBJ1-5, with D possibly being TRBD1 (6 bases). CDR1 and CDR2 (germline): LNHDA, SQIVND (reference sequence). The CDR3 has 13 residues. V was clipped by 6 bases and J by 7 bases, with 13 bases between them. CDR3 DNA sequence: TGTGCCAGTAGCCTACAGGGTGGGCAGCCCCAGCATTTT. This encodes CASSLQGGQPQHF.

This chain joins TRBV14 and TRBJ1-5; possible D gene TRBD1, 5 bases. This CDR3 is 14 amino acids long. Between the trimmed V and J ends, which lost 4 bases and 4 bases, there was a span of 11 bases. Germline V gene lookup returns CDR1 SGHDN and CDR2 FVKESK. The CDR3 region is CASSLSGLNQPQHF. Written as DNA, the CDR3 is TGTGCCAGCAGCCTTTCAGGGCTGAATCAGCCCCAGCATTTT.

J is TRBJ2-3 and V is TRBV3-1 (or the pseudogene TRBV3-2); no clear D. Trimming took off 0 bases at V and 2 bases at J, with 6 bases between the two ends. Looked up from germline, CDR1 is LGHDT and CDR2 is YNNKEL (reference sequence). This CDR3 region has 14 residues. CDR3 in DNA: TGTGCCAGCAGCCAAGATTTGGCCACAGATACGCAGTATTTT. This codes for CASSQDLATDTQYF.

The chain uses TRBV5-1 and TRBJ2-2, with a possible D match to TRBD2 (5 bases). Trimming stripped 0 bases from V and 2 bases from J, with 8 bases between. The CDR3 has 15 residues. Germline CDR1 is SGHRS and CDR2 is YFSETQ. CDR3 DNA: TGCGCCAGCAGCTTGGCTAGCAAAAACACCGGGGAGCTGTTTTTT. It specifies CASSLASKNTGELFF.

The chain recombines TRBV4-2 with TRBJ2-7, with 10 nucleotides matching TRBD2. Germline CDR1 LGHNA, CDR2 YNFKEQ. The CDR3 loop spans 18 amino acids. With 0 bases clipped from V and 4 bases from J, the junction kept 12 bases outside the gene matches. The CDR3 protein is CASSQDVISSGGSYEQYF. DNA of the CDR3: TGTGCCAGCAGCCAAGATGTTATATCTAGCGGGGGTTCTTACGAGCAGTACTTC.

CDR3 loop: CASRSAGEGGYTF. CDR3 DNA sequence: TGTGCCAGCAGGAGTGCAGGGGAAGGAGGCTACACCTTC. The chain has TRBV6-5 and TRBJ1-2; the D gene is possibly TRBD1 (6 bases). CDR1 is MNHEY and CDR2 is SVGAGI in the germline V gene. With 6 bases removed from V and 8 bases from J, the gap between germline ends came to 16 bases. The CDR3 is made up of 13 amino acids.

V gene TRBV21-1 combines with J gene TRBJ1-5; the table's D call, TRBD1, was not checked against the DNA. TRBV21-1 is annotated as a pseudogene. The CDR3 extends over 20 amino acids. The CDR3 DNA sequence: TGTGCCAGCAGCAAAAGGATTCAACGGTGGCGGGACAGGGTGCATCAGCCCCAGCATTTT. Its protein is CASSKRIQRWRDRVHQPQHF.

This chain uses TRBV5-4 with TRBJ2-5; TRBD2 agrees at 11 bases. From germline, CDR1 is SGHNT and CDR2 YYREEE (reference sequence). V shed 4 bases, J shed 4 bases, and the junction held 6 bases outside the gene matches. This CDR3 has 15 residues. CDR3: CASSPELAGVETQYF. As DNA, the CDR3 is TGTGCCAGCAGCCCAGAACTAGCGGGAGTAGAGACCCAGTACTTC.

Many counts were recorded for this clone. The V call is TRBV27, the J call TRBJ2-2; no clear D. Germline CDR1 MNHEY, CDR2 SMNVEV (reference sequence). Trimming stripped 1 base from V and 9 bases from J, with 9 bases between. The CDR3 consists of 13 residues. This CDR3 reads CASSLWKERELFF. The CDR3 DNA sequence: TGTGCCAGCAGTTTATGGAAGGAGAGGGAGCTGTTTTTT.

Regarding this clone: This sample also contains other DNA sequences that code for the same CDR3. This chain links TRBV27 with TRBJ2-1; tentative D call: TRBD2 (6 bases). Germline CDR1 reads MNHEY; CDR2 reads SMNVEV (reference sequence). The CDR3 runs to 12 residues. Between the trimmed V and J ends, which lost 4 bases and 10 bases, there was a span of 11 bases. This CDR3 is CASSSRGGEQFF. The CDR3 DNA reads TGTGCCAGCAGTTCCCGGGGAGGAGAGCAGTTCTTC.

The gene calls are TRBV11-3 and TRBJ2-3; tentatively, D is TRBD2 (6 bases). In germline, CDR1 is SGHNT, CDR2 YENEEA. Trimming cost V 5 bases and J 1 base, with 16 bases left between them. The CDR3 covers 16 residues. CDR3 in DNA: TGTGCCAGCAGCACTGGGACTGCAGCTGGCACAGATACGCAGTATTTT. Encoded protein: CASSTGTAAGTDTQYF.

V is TRBV7-6 and J is TRBJ1-2; the D is unclear. This CDR3 region has 15 residues. Germline CDR1 reads SGHVS; CDR2 reads FNYEAQ. Deletions cut 1 base from V and 0 bases from J, with 9 bases between. CDR3 sequence (DNA): TGTGCCAGCAGCTTAGAGCAAAGAGCTAACTATGGCTACACCTTC. Encoded protein: CASSLEQRANYGYTF.

The chain joins TRBV20-1 to TRBJ1-5, with D tentatively TRBD1 (5 bases). The CDR3 length is 14 residues. The germline V gene has CDR1 DFQATT and CDR2 SNEGSKA (reference sequence). The V end lost 3 bases, the J end lost 7 bases, and 16 bases lay between the germline ends. The CDR3 DNA follows: TGCAGTGCTAGTCCGGGACTACCTATCCAGCCCCAGCATTTT. Its translation is CSASPGLPIQPQHF.

This chain links TRBV11-3 with TRBJ1-3; perhaps TRBD1 as D (6 bases). The germline V gene encodes CDR1 SGHNT and CDR2 YENEEA. The CDR3 length is 16 residues. V shed 5 bases and J shed 0 bases, with 14 bases lying between them. DNA of the CDR3: TGTGCCAGCAGCCCGAGGACAGCCGACTCTGGAAACACCATATATTTT. Translating gives CASSPRTADSGNTIYF. Complete variable domain (other parts from reference TRBV11-3 and TRBJ1-3): EAGVVQSPRYKIIEKKQPVAFWCNPISGHNTLYWYLQNLGQGPELLIRYENEEAVDDSQLPKDRFSAERLKGVDSTLKIQPAELGDSAVYLCASSPRTADSGNTIYFGEGSWLTVV.

The rearrangement uses TRBV6-2 or TRBV6-3 and TRBJ2-7; D is possibly TRBD1 (6 bases). Germline V CDR1 and CDR2: MNHEY, SVGEGT. This CDR3 is 16 amino acids long. V was cut by 2 bases and J by 2 bases, with 16 bases left in between. The CDR3 bases are TGTGCCAGCAGTTACCCGACGGACAGAAACACCTACGAGCAGTACTTC. It codes for CASSYPTDRNTYEQYF.

Only a few counts were recorded for this clone. The V and J genes are TRBV6-5 and TRBJ2-2; no clear D gene. The CDR3 runs to 14 residues. V dropped 1 base and J dropped 5 bases, with 8 bases sitting between them. Germline V CDR1 and CDR2: MNHEY, SVGAGI. The CDR3 sequence: CASSYWSTTGELFF. The CDR3 coding sequence is TGTGCCAGCAGTTACTGGTCAACTACCGGGGAGCTGTTTTTT.

In this sample, this clone turned up once. V is TRBV10-1 and J is TRBJ2-5, with 8 bases that match TRBD1. The CDR3 loop spans 13 amino acids. CDR1 and CDR2 from the germline V gene are WNHNN and SYGVQD (reference sequence). V was clipped by 4 bases and J by 4 bases; unmatched bases: 2. CDR3 protein: CASSGQGRETQYF. CDR3 sequence (DNA): TGCGCCAGCAGTGGACAGGGGCGAGAGACCCAGTACTTC.

The CDR3 spells CASRISAGNTIYF. The CDR3, as DNA: TGTGCCAGCAGAATATCGGCTGGAAACACCATATATTTT. This sequence joins TRBV12-3 or TRBV12-4 and TRBJ1-3; D gene uncertain. CDR3 length equals 13 residues. V was clipped by 6 bases and J by 2 bases, with 8 bases between them.